This passage covers 6 T cell receptor beta chains from one sample sequenced in a study of shared clonotypes between healthy human individuals. Terminally differentiated effector memory CD45RA+ cells were excluded from the naive CD8 cells, which were CD45RO-negative and positively selected for CCR7. Profiling relied on immunoSEQ multiplex PCR, and the TCRdb table lists in-frame clones only, not all of them. The sample consists of under 850,000 clones, about 92% of them appearing once. The specimen was naive CD8+ T cells sorted from blood. The receptors originated from a man aged 30 to 39 in good health.

The chain couples TRBV7-9 to TRBJ1-5, with 8 bases lining up with TRBD1. With V trimmed by 2 bases and J by 5 bases, 5 bases remained unmatched. This CDR3 spans 15 amino acids. Germline V gene sequence: CDR1 SEHNR, CDR2 FQNEAQ (reference sequence). CDR3 amino acids: CASSLHVTGDQPQHF. The CDR3, as DNA: TGTGCCAGCAGCTTACATGTGACAGGGGATCAGCCCCAGCATTTT.

The V call is TRBV7-9, the J call TRBJ2-4, with 7 nucleotides matching TRBD1. The CDR3 is 17 amino acids. CDR1 and CDR2 from the germline V gene are SEHNR and FQNEAQ (reference sequence). The junction had 13 bases not matched to a gene; V was cut back by 3 bases and J by 5 bases. The DNA of the CDR3 is TGTGCCAGCAGCTTCGGTGTTCTAAGGGGGCCGGAAAACATTCAGTACTTC. Translating it yields CASSFGVLRGPENIQYF.

This chain connects TRBV7-9 to TRBJ2-2; D not certain. There are 17 residues in the CDR3. V lost 0 bases and J lost 0, with 11 bases in between. Germline V lookup: CDR1 SEHNR, CDR2 FQNEAQ (reference sequence). The CDR3 is CASSLAVRPPNTGELFF. In nucleotides, the CDR3 is TGTGCCAGCAGCTTAGCTGTGAGGCCTCCGAACACCGGGGAGCTGTTTTTT.

V is TRBV5-6 and J is TRBJ2-3; 10 nucleotides match TRBD2. The V segment lost 5 bases and the J segment 5 bases; nucleotides outside the gene matches: 5. The CDR3 has 14 residues. Germline V gives CDR1 SGHDT, CDR2 YYEEEE. The chain's CDR3 is CASRYGTSEDTQYF. The DNA of the CDR3 is TGTGCCAGCAGGTATGGGACTAGCGAAGATACGCAGTATTTT.

A single count supports this clone. This sequence joins TRBV14 and TRBJ2-2; possible D gene TRBD2, 6 bases. CDR3 size: 16 residues. Trimming removed 2 bases at V and 6 bases at J, with 16 bases between. Germline lookup yields CDR1 SGHDN and CDR2 FVKESK. The CDR3: CASSQYGGMTPGELFF. The CDR3 region has the DNA TGTGCCAGCAGCCAATACGGGGGTATGACGCCCGGGGAGCTGTTTTTT.

This chain joins TRBV14 and TRBJ2-6; D tentatively reads TRBD1 or TRBD2 (6 bases each). Germline CDR1 is SGHDN and CDR2 is FVKESK. Trimming took 0 bases from V and 0 from J, leaving 18 bases between them. This CDR3 spans 20 amino acids. The CDR3 nucleotides read TGTGCCAGCAGCCAAGAGGCGTGGGGGGCTTCCGTCTCTGGGGCCAACGTCCTGACTTTC. As protein: CASSQEAWGASVSGANVLTF. Variable domain in full (rest from reference TRBV14 and TRBJ2-6): EAGVTQFPSHSVIEKGQTVTLRCDPISGHDNLYWYRRVMGKEIKFLLHFVKESKQDESGMPNNRFLAERTGGTYSTLKVQPAELEDSGVYFCASSQEAWGASVSGANVLTFGAGSRLTVL.